These T cell receptor beta chains were read from a single sample in a study of regulatory T cells in long-lasting Graves disease. Using its own MiXCR run on the multiplex PCR reads, TCRdb lists one record per CDR3 protein. The sample lists hundreds of thousands of distinct CDR3 sequences, about 11% occurring once. These data also formed part of another study, on T cells in Graves' hyperthyroidism and ophthalmopathy.

This material consisted of peripheral blood mononuclear cells (PBMCs), taken at new diagnosis, from a patient treated with antithyroid drugs. The origin of the receptors is a woman aged 30 to 39 with Graves disease. CDR3s include the opening cysteine and the closing phenylalanine or tryptophan. The order of the fields is CDR3 protein, D gene, V gene, CDR3 length, J gene. The D gene is left open where the match is weak.

CASSPSTGWSEKLFF	TRBD1	TRBV11-2	15	TRBJ1-4
CASSLTAGVDNEQFF	.	TRBV5-1	15	TRBJ2-1
CASSQGGQGNQPQHF	TRBD1	TRBV12-3/TRBV12-4	15	TRBJ1-5
CASSPRITDTQYF	.	TRBV11-1	13	TRBJ2-3
CASSYLGTSGDTQYF	TRBD2	TRBV6-2/TRBV6-3	15	TRBJ2-3
CASSPSGLADEQFF	TRBD2	TRBV7-3	14	TRBJ2-1
CASSLPTGTGSEQYF	.	TRBV28	15	TRBJ2-7
CASSSTSEETQYF	.	TRBV5-1	13	TRBJ2-5
CASSLPGRVATDTQYF	TRBD2	TRBV28	16	TRBJ2-3
CASSLGTATEQYF	TRBD1	TRBV5-1	13	TRBJ2-7
CASSQEGVSGANVLTF	.	TRBV3-1	16	TRBJ2-6
CAWRSSGSTGELFF	TRBD2	TRBV30	14	TRBJ2-2
CASSRQSTDTQYF	.	TRBV27	13	TRBJ2-3
CASSPPGSLRGTEAFF	.	TRBV6-1	16	TRBJ1-1
CSARLAGGYTQYF	TRBD2	TRBV20-1	13	TRBJ2-3
CASSLIDPGANVLTF	.	TRBV27	15	TRBJ2-6
CASRPPAGNTEAFF	.	TRBV2	14	TRBJ1-1
CASSLTSGAVWTGELFF	TRBD2	TRBV11-3	17	TRBJ2-2
CASSLWGSLSSYEQYF	.	TRBV7-9	16	TRBJ2-7
CASSLGRAPFVYEQYF	.	TRBV5-1	16	TRBJ2-7
CAISEWREYEQYF	.	TRBV10-3	13	TRBJ2-7
CASSWTRTYNEQFF	.	TRBV6-5	14	TRBJ2-1
CASEADLVGNTIYF	.	TRBV6-1	14	TRBJ1-3
CASSQGAGLNQPQHF	.	TRBV3-1	15	TRBJ1-5
CASSLAAGLHEQFF	TRBD2	TRBV7-7	14	TRBJ2-1
CASSFPRRDKTSGANALTF	.	TRBV12-3/TRBV12-4	19	TRBJ2-6
CAWSVQGGLSRGAFF	.	TRBV30	15	TRBJ1-1
CASSLSPSQSGELFF	.	TRBV7-3	15	TRBJ2-2
CASSSQRAVNTEAFF	.	TRBV11-3	15	TRBJ1-1
CASSGTGGINEQFF	TRBD1	TRBV2	14	.
CASMLASGQLEASF	.	TRBV2	14	TRBJ1-1
CASSFEKGTGYTF	.	TRBV5-6	13	TRBJ1-2
CASSQLLRPNNEQFF	.	TRBV4-1	15	TRBJ2-1
CASSPTPGVGAFF	.	TRBV5-8	13	TRBJ1-1
CSARDVPTRMFHEQFF	.	TRBV20-1	16	TRBJ2-1
CASSLDRHEQFF	.	TRBV11-3	12	TRBJ2-1
CANRLAGGSYNEQFF	TRBD2	TRBV19	15	TRBJ2-1
CASSYPGQSFSPNTEAFF	.	TRBV6-5	18	TRBJ1-1
CASSLLGGRGLAGDPASFNEQFF	TRBD2	TRBV7-3	23	TRBJ2-1
CASSLFSGSPGNEQFF	TRBD2	TRBV27	16	TRBJ2-1
CASTTKTSGRPDTQYF	TRBD2	TRBV12-3/TRBV12-4	16	TRBJ2-3
CASSPNLAGDEQFF	TRBD2	TRBV18	14	TRBJ2-1
CASMRETSYEQYF	TRBD2	TRBV28	13	TRBJ2-7
CASSLDGGYPAKNIQYF	.	TRBV13	17	TRBJ2-4
CASSRIVGGQETQYF	.	TRBV4-1	15	TRBJ2-5
CASSQGMDSYNNEQFF	.	TRBV11-2	16	TRBJ2-1
CASSLGHNNEQFF	.	TRBV7-2	13	TRBJ2-1
CASSLDAVSGNTIYF	.	TRBV7-8	15	TRBJ1-3
CASSFSGTGGYTF	.	TRBV7-9	13	TRBJ1-2
CASSPDYRFLDEQFF	.	TRBV4-1	15	TRBJ2-1
CASSQDEPTTSDEQYF	.	TRBV4-1	16	TRBJ2-7
CASREWAVSNTGELFF	.	TRBV19	16	TRBJ2-2
CASSYFPGISSYNEQFF	.	TRBV6-5	17	TRBJ2-1
CASSRPSGQADFYGYTF	TRBD1	TRBV19	17	TRBJ1-2
CASSSWGPGNTIYF	.	TRBV19	14	TRBJ1-3